The next 18 T cell receptor beta chains were all read from a single sample in a study of blood T cell repertoires in COVID-19. The data were produced by immunoSEQ multiplex PCR, yet TCRdb's version contains in-frame clones alone and is incomplete. The profile shows about 480,000 clones, 70% to 90% of them singletons. Sequences were obtained from PBMCs or T cells enriched from blood (not recorded which). All receptors come from a woman aged 55 to 70 who had recovered from COVID-19.

Only one count was recorded for this clone. The J gene is TRBJ2-1, the V gene TRBV24-1; the D gene is possibly TRBD2 (5 bases). In germline, CDR1 is KGHDR, CDR2 SFDVKD. The CDR3 is made up of 14 amino acids. V gave up 5 bases and J gave up 2 bases, with 9 bases separating them. The CDR3 coding sequence is TGTGCCACCAGTGCTCCGGGGACCTACAATGAGCAGTTCTTC. Its protein is CATSAPGTYNEQFF.

The rearrangement joins TRBV15 to TRBJ2-1; D unresolved. Trimming took off 0 bases at V and 3 bases at J, with 9 bases between the two ends. This CDR3 has 15 amino acids. Germline lookup yields CDR1 LNHNV and CDR2 YYDKDF (reference sequence). CDR3 bases: TGTGCCACCAGCAGAGATCTGGGCAGCTACAATGAGCAGTTCTTC. Translating it yields CATSRDLGSYNEQFF.

CDR3 nucleotides: TGTGCCACCAGCAGAGGAAGGGGTCAATCTGGGGCCAACGTCCTGACTTTC. Protein sequence: CATSRGRGQSGANVLTF. This chain connects TRBV15 to TRBJ2-6; a possible D gene is TRBD1 (5 bases). The CDR3 loop spans 17 amino acids. V was cut by 1 base and J by 1 base, with 11 bases left in between. Germline V gives CDR1 LNHNV, CDR2 YYDKDF (reference sequence).

V gene TRBV7-9 combines with J gene TRBJ1-3; TRBD1 aligns across 9 bases. V lost 4 bases to trimming and J lost 4 bases; unmatched junction nucleotides: 2. Germline CDR1 SEHNR, CDR2 FQNEAQ (reference sequence). CDR3 length: 14 residues. The CDR3 protein is CASSSGQGGNTIYF. Written as DNA, the CDR3 is TGTGCCAGCAGCTCCGGACAGGGGGGAAACACCATATATTTT. The full variable domain, rest sourced from reference TRBV7-9 and TRBJ1-3, is DTGVSQNPRHKITKRGQNVTFRCDPISEHNRLYWYRQTLGQGPEFLTYFQNEAQLEKSRLLSDRFSAERPKGSFSTLEIQRTEQGDSAMYLCASSSGQGGNTIYFGEGSWLTVV.

This sequence joins TRBV5-1 and TRBJ1-1; 7 nucleotides agree with TRBD1. The CDR3 length is 18 residues. Per germline, CDR1 SGHRS and CDR2 YFSETQ. V was pared by 2 bases and J by 1 base, with 14 bases of the junction left unmatched. The chain's CDR3 is CASSFLPRSGTANTEAFF. The CDR3 nucleotides read TGCGCCAGCAGCTTTCTCCCCCGCTCGGGGACAGCGAACACTGAAGCTTTCTTT.

The chain employs TRBV5-1 and TRBJ1-4, with TRBD1 matching 11 bases. This CDR3 region has 14 residues. CDR1 and CDR2 (germline): SGHRS, YFSETQ. With 4 bases clipped from V and 8 bases from J, the junction kept 4 bases outside the gene matches. The chain's CDR3 is CASSPDRGREKLFF. The DNA for the CDR3 is TGCGCCAGCAGCCCGGACAGGGGGCGAGAAAAACTGTTTTTT. The full variable domain, its missing parts supplied by reference TRBV5-1 and TRBJ1-4, is KAGVTQTPRYLIKTRGQQVTLSCSPISGHRSVSWYQQTPGQGLQFLFEYFSETQRNKGNFPGRFSGRQFSNSRSEMNVSTLELGDSALYLCASSPDRGREKLFFGSGTQLSVL.

The J gene is TRBJ1-1, the V gene TRBV10-1; D may be TRBD1 (5 bases). The germline gives CDR1 WNHNN, CDR2 SYGVQD (reference sequence). V was pared by 5 bases and J by 4 bases, with 14 bases between. The CDR3 runs 14 residues. CDR3 in DNA: TGCGCCAGCAGTCGTGAACCCCAGGGCACTGAAGCTTTCTTT. Amino acid sequence: CASSREPQGTEAFF.

V is TRBV27 and J is TRBJ1-2; no clear D gene. Germline-derived CDR1 and CDR2 are MNHEY and SMNVEV (reference sequence). The CDR3 sequence is 15 residues long. V was shortened by 7 bases and J by 5 bases, with 20 bases between the two germline ends. CDR3 nucleotides: TGTGCCAGCAATCCGGCAGCGGGGAATCCGTATGGCTACACCTTC. It codes for CASNPAAGNPYGYTF.

The J gene is TRBJ2-3, the V gene TRBV7-2; 11 positions match TRBD2. J was trimmed by 2 bases and V by 6 bases; bases with no gene match: 7. Looked up from germline, CDR1 is SGHTA and CDR2 is FQGNSA. CDR3 size: 16 residues. The CDR3 bases are TGTGCCAGCAGTCGGACTAGCGGGTCCAACACAGATACGCAGTATTTT. As protein: CASSRTSGSNTDTQYF.

This clone was observed a single time. This may be a read error: a much more frequent sequence differs by one nucleotide. Other DNA sequences in this specimen translate into the identical CDR3. The chain couples TRBV6-5 to TRBJ1-2; TRBD1 might be the D (5 bases). This CDR3 region has 13 residues. CDR1 MNHEY and CDR2 SVGAGI come from the germline V gene. Trimming removed 2 bases from V and 2 bases from J, with 6 bases in between. CDR3 residues: CASSYDRNYGYTF. The CDR3 nucleotides are TGTGCCAGCAGTTACGACAGAAACTATGGCTACACCTTC.

V gene TRBV27 combines with J gene TRBJ2-2, with D perhaps TRBD2 (6 bases). V was cut by 7 bases and J by 3 bases, with 21 bases left in between. Germline V CDR1 and CDR2: MNHEY, SMNVEV (reference sequence). This CDR3 region has 17 residues. CDR3 sequence: CASTVQGSGLYTGELFF. In DNA, the CDR3 is TGTGCCAGCACCGTTCAAGGGTCGGGACTTTACACCGGGGAGCTGTTTTTT.

V usage is TRBV5-1 and J usage is TRBJ2-1, with 7 bases matching TRBD1. Germline V lookup: CDR1 SGHRS, CDR2 YFSETQ. The ends lost 4 bases at V and 3 bases at J; junction bases unmatched: 4. This CDR3 spans 14 amino acids. This CDR3 is CASSPDRLYNEQFF. The CDR3 bases are TGCGCCAGCAGCCCGGACAGGCTCTACAATGAGCAGTTCTTC.

The chain is built from TRBV12-5 and TRBJ2-2; D is unresolved. The CDR3 extends over 15 amino acids. Trimming took 0 bases from V and 7 from J, leaving 12 bases between them. Germline-derived CDR1 and CDR2 are LGHNT and FRNRAP. The CDR3 DNA reads TGTGCTAGTGGTTTGGTACTCAAATCGGTCGGGGAGCTGTTTTTT. Protein product: CASGLVLKSVGELFF.

The chain combines TRBV6-1 with TRBJ2-7, with 9 nucleotides matching TRBD1. The CDR3 runs to 16 residues. Germline V gene data show CDR1 as MNHNS and CDR2 as SASEGT. V dropped 4 bases and J dropped 2; count of bases not matched to a gene: 9. Here the CDR3 DNA reads TGTGCCAGCAGTGGGCTTACAGGGGGCTCCCCCTACGAGCAGTACGTC. It codes for CASSGLTGGSPYEQYV.

The chain employs TRBV29-1 and TRBJ1-1, with D possibly TRBD1 on 6 matching bases. This CDR3 comprises 13 residues. V lost 6 bases and J lost 0, with 11 bases in between. CDR1 and CDR2 from the germline V gene are SQVTM and ANQGSEA. This chain's CDR3 is CSVQGPMNTEAFF. In DNA form, the CDR3 reads TGCAGCGTACAGGGACCCATGAACACTGAAGCTTTCTTT.

The chain carries TRBV10-3 and TRBJ2-7; TRBD1 agrees at 8 bases. Germline V gene sequence: CDR1 ENHRY, CDR2 SYGVKD. The length of the CDR3 is 12 residues. The V gene end was trimmed by 10 bases and the J gene end by 2 bases; junction bases not matched to a gene: 4. The chain's CDR3 is CATDRGTYEQYF. In DNA, the CDR3 is TGTGCCACCGACAGGGGAACCTACGAGCAGTACTTC.

The V and J genes are TRBV5-6 and TRBJ2-3, with 9 bases fitting TRBD2. In germline, CDR1 is SGHDT, CDR2 YYEEEE. The CDR3 extends over 16 amino acids. Trimming removed 3 bases from V and 0 bases from J; junction bases left unmatched: 5. This CDR3 is CASSSRLAVSTDTQYF. CDR3 bases: TGTGCCAGCAGCTCCCGACTAGCGGTTAGCACAGATACGCAGTATTTT.

The chain has TRBV7-2 and TRBJ2-7, with D possibly TRBD1 on 6 matching bases. This CDR3 has 14 residues. Germline CDR1 reads SGHTA; CDR2 reads FQGNSA. The V gene lost 5 bases and the J gene lost 5 bases, with 16 bases spanning the gap. The CDR3 nucleotides are TGTGCCAGCAGCCCATCTAACAGGGCCCACGAGCAGTACGTC. It specifies CASSPSNRAHEQYV.